These 21 T cell receptor beta chains came from one sample sequenced in a study of blood T cell repertoires in COVID-19 (dated by TCRdb to about 2020). The library relied on the immunoSEQ multiplex PCR assay. Entries here come from immuneACCESS through TCRdb and include only in-frame sequences with V and J called. Some clones fail to appear in such tables; in the studies checked, an unresolved V gene covers under half of the shortfall, and the cause of the remainder is unknown. The sample contains about 190,000 clones, about nine tenths of them found a single time. Approximately 6.7% of the sample comes from the top ten. The source material was peripheral blood. All receptors come from a man aged 40-55 years with acute or convalescent COVID-19.

The V call is TRBV7-2, the J call TRBJ2-5, with D unclear. Germline values: CDR1 SGHTA, CDR2 FQGNSA. The germline V and J ends were trimmed by 1 base and 2 bases, with 8 bases remaining between them. The CDR3 has 14 amino acids. The DNA of the CDR3 is TGTGCCAGCAGCTTAGTACCGAGACAAGAGACCCAGTACTTC. Translating gives CASSLVPRQETQYF.

The rearrangement links TRBV2 to TRBJ1-3; D ambiguous. Trimming pared 6 bases from V and 0 bases from J, leaving 9 bases between. Germline assignment: CDR1 SNHLY and CDR2 FYNNEI. This CDR3 contains 14 residues. The CDR3 sequence is CASSDWNSGNTIYF. In DNA form, the CDR3 reads TGTGCCAGCAGCGACTGGAACTCTGGAAACACCATATATTTT.

This sequence joins TRBV5-1 and TRBJ2-3, with 15 bases aligning to TRBD2. The germline gives CDR1 SGHRS, CDR2 YFSETQ. CDR3 size: 18 residues. After removal of 4 bases from V and 0 bases from J, the junction contained 6 bases not matched to a gene. As DNA, the CDR3 is TGCGCCAGCAGCCCAGGGACTAGCGGGGGGTCTAGCACAGATACGCAGTATTTT. Its protein product is CASSPGTSGGSSTDTQYF. The full variable domain, in which reference TRBV5-1 and TRBJ2-3 provide the parts outside the CDR3, is KAGVTQTPRYLIKTRGQQVTLSCSPISGHRSVSWYQQTPGQGLQFLFEYFSETQRNKGNFPGRFSGRQFSNSRSEMNVSTLELGDSALYLCASSPGTSGGSSTDTQYFGPGTRLTVL.

This clone was counted a few times. The chain couples TRBV7-9 to TRBJ1-2, with D maybe TRBD1 (5 bases). From germline, CDR1 is SEHNR and CDR2 FQNEAQ (reference sequence). V lost 4 bases, J lost 3 bases, and 9 bases lay in between. The CDR3 extends over 13 amino acids. The CDR3 is CASSSGMDYGYTF. Here the CDR3 DNA reads TGTGCCAGCAGCTCAGGGATGGACTATGGCTACACCTTC.

CDR3 amino acids: CASSLAGQLPTREREKLFF. The CDR3 DNA reads as TGTGCCAGCAGCTTAGCGGGACAGCTTCCAACCCGAGAAAGGGAAAAACTGTTTTTT. The chain joins TRBV7-9 to TRBJ1-4, with 7 bases fitting TRBD1. Germline CDR1 SEHNR, CDR2 FQNEAQ (reference sequence). The CDR3 is 19 residues long. Unmatched junction bases numbered 18, after V lost 0 bases and J lost 8 bases.

The chain is built from TRBV5-5 and TRBJ1-2, with 9 bases fitting TRBD1. Germline trimming cut 0 bases from V and 7 bases from J; bases unmatched to any gene: 13. Germline V CDR1 and CDR2: SGHKS, YYEKEE (reference sequence). The CDR3 extends over 17 amino acids. The CDR3 sequence: CASSLGTTGTGYSGYTF. The CDR3 DNA is TGTGCCAGCAGCTTGGGCACCACCGGGACAGGGTATAGTGGCTACACCTTC.

The chain uses TRBV6-5 and TRBJ1-5; D may be TRBD1 (5 bases). CDR1 is MNHEY and CDR2 is SVGAGI in the germline V gene. V was shortened by 6 bases and J by 1 base, with 10 bases between the two germline ends. This CDR3 is built from 14 residues. The CDR3: CASRTDISNQPQHF. CDR3 nucleotides: TGTGCCAGCAGGACGGACATCAGCAATCAGCCCCAGCATTTT.

This chain connects TRBV5-1 to TRBJ2-7, with 8 bases lining up with TRBD1. This CDR3 contains 15 residues. From germline, CDR1 is SGHRS and CDR2 YFSETQ. The trim removed 4 bases at V and 2 bases at J, leaving 8 bases unmatched. CDR3: CASSMQGAQTYEQYF. The DNA of the CDR3 is TGCGCCAGCAGCATGCAGGGGGCCCAAACCTACGAGCAGTACTTC.

The chain recombines TRBV6-6 with TRBJ2-7, with TRBD1 as a possible D gene (5 bases). The germline CDR1 and CDR2 sequences are MNHNY and SVGAGI (reference sequence). This CDR3 spans 13 amino acids. Deletions cut 6 bases from V and 3 bases from J, with 12 bases between. The CDR3 protein is CASSRQRYYEQYF. The CDR3 DNA reads as TGTGCCAGCAGCCGACAGAGGTACTACGAGCAGTACTTC.

V and J are TRBV18 and TRBJ2-5; 9 positions match TRBD1. With V trimmed by 3 bases and J by 1 base, 6 bases remained unmatched. Germline CDR1 KGHSH, CDR2 LQKENI. This CDR3 is built from 16 residues. The chain's CDR3 is CASSPIGQGIQETQYF. The CDR3 nucleotides read TGTGCCAGCTCACCTATCGGACAGGGGATCCAAGAGACCCAGTACTTC.

This clone was counted once. This chain links TRBV5-1 with TRBJ2-7, with 8 bases identical to TRBD1. The CDR3 sequence is 15 residues long. The germline gives CDR1 SGHRS, CDR2 YFSETQ. V shed 4 bases, J shed 2 bases, and the junction held 8 bases outside the gene matches. CDR3 nucleotide sequence: TGCGCCAGCAGCATTGGACAGGGTACCGCCTACGAGCAGTACTTC. This gives the protein CASSIGQGTAYEQYF.

The chain is built from TRBV7-2 and TRBJ1-5; no definite D call. This CDR3 spans 15 amino acids. Germline V gene lookup returns CDR1 SGHTA and CDR2 FQGNSA. V was shortened by 2 bases and J by 0 bases, with 8 bases between the two germline ends. CDR3 bases: TGTGCCAGCAGCTTAAGAGGGTATAGCAATCAGCCCCAGCATTTT. The encoded protein is CASSLRGYSNQPQHF.

The gene calls are TRBV3-1 (or the pseudogene TRBV3-2) and TRBJ1-4, with a weak D call TRBD1 (6 bases). The germline gives CDR1 LGHDT, CDR2 YNNKEL (reference sequence). The CDR3 is made up of 15 amino acids. The V end was cut by 7 bases, the J end by 4 bases, with 16 bases between. The CDR3 region is CASNSGGVNNEKLFF. The CDR3 region has the DNA TGTGCCAGCAATTCTGGGGGCGTAAATAATGAAAAACTGTTTTTT.

V gene TRBV6-4 combines with J gene TRBJ1-1; 8 nucleotides align to TRBD1. V trimming: 6 bases; J trimming: 4 bases; junction bases outside the gene matches: 4. Germline lookup yields CDR1 MRHNA and CDR2 SNTAGT. CDR3 length equals 13 residues. Here the CDR3 DNA reads TGTGCCAGCAGGTGGACAGGGAGCACTGAAGCTTTCTTT. Translation: CASRWTGSTEAFF.

The rearrangement joins TRBV7-2 to TRBJ2-2, with 11 bases lining up with TRBD2. The V gene end was trimmed by 2 bases and the J gene end by 3 bases; junction bases not matched to a gene: 2. Germline V lookup: CDR1 SGHTA, CDR2 FQGNSA. The CDR3 covers 16 residues. The CDR3 nucleotides read TGTGCCAGCAGCTTAACTAGCGGGGGATACACCGGGGAGCTGTTTTTT. Its translation: CASSLTSGGYTGELFF.

V is TRBV5-1 and J is TRBJ2-1; the match to TRBD1 covers 7 bases. V shed 4 bases and J 7 bases; nucleotides not matched to a gene: 14. From germline, CDR1 is SGHRS and CDR2 YFSETQ. The CDR3 is 16 amino acids. The chain's CDR3 is CASSPRSRGRLNEQFF. In nucleotides, the CDR3 is TGCGCCAGCAGCCCTCGATCTAGGGGGCGCCTTAATGAGCAGTTCTTC.

This sequence joins TRBV27 and TRBJ1-1; D not resolved. The CDR3 length is 15 residues. V dropped 1 base and J dropped 0 bases, with 9 bases sitting between them. The germline gives CDR1 MNHEY, CDR2 SMNVEV (reference sequence). CDR3 DNA sequence: TGTGCCAGCAGTTTATACGGGGAGATGAACACTGAAGCTTTCTTT. Its protein is CASSLYGEMNTEAFF.

CDR3 amino acids: CASSLLTGETQYF. In DNA form, the CDR3 reads TGTGCCAGCAGCTTACTAACCGGAGAGACCCAGTACTTC. The genes are TRBV7-2 and TRBJ2-5; the D is unclear. Germline V lookup: CDR1 SGHTA, CDR2 FQGNSA. Trimming cost V 2 bases and J 4 bases, with 8 bases left between them. The CDR3 has 13 amino acids.

The chain uses TRBV18 and TRBJ1-1; TRBD1 matches at 10 bases. This CDR3 spans 16 amino acids. CDR1 and CDR2 from the germline V gene are KGHSH and LQKENI. V was clipped by 3 bases and J by 3 bases; unmatched bases: 7. CDR3 DNA: TGTGCCAGCTCACCGAAGACAGGGGGCGTATACACTGAAGCTTTCTTT. Protein sequence: CASSPKTGGVYTEAFF.

J is TRBJ1-1 and V is TRBV3-1 (or the pseudogene TRBV3-2), with a tentative D call TRBD1 (6 bases). Trimming stripped 2 bases from V and 6 bases from J, with 13 bases between. CDR1 is LGHDT and CDR2 is YNNKEL in the germline V gene (reference sequence). This CDR3 spans 14 amino acids. The CDR3 reads CASSQTQGWPEAFF. The DNA for the CDR3 is TGTGCCAGCAGCCAAACACAGGGTTGGCCTGAAGCTTTCTTT.

This clone was counted a single time. V is TRBV6-5 and J is TRBJ1-6; 7 bases are a match to TRBD1. The CDR3 is 15 residues long. CDR1 MNHEY and CDR2 SVGAGI come from the germline V gene. V shed 5 bases, J shed 11 bases, and the junction held 12 bases outside the gene matches. The CDR3 DNA reads as TGTGCCAGCAGTAGACAGGGCGCGACGGGGCCACCCCTCCACTTT. Protein product: CASSRQGATGPPLHF.